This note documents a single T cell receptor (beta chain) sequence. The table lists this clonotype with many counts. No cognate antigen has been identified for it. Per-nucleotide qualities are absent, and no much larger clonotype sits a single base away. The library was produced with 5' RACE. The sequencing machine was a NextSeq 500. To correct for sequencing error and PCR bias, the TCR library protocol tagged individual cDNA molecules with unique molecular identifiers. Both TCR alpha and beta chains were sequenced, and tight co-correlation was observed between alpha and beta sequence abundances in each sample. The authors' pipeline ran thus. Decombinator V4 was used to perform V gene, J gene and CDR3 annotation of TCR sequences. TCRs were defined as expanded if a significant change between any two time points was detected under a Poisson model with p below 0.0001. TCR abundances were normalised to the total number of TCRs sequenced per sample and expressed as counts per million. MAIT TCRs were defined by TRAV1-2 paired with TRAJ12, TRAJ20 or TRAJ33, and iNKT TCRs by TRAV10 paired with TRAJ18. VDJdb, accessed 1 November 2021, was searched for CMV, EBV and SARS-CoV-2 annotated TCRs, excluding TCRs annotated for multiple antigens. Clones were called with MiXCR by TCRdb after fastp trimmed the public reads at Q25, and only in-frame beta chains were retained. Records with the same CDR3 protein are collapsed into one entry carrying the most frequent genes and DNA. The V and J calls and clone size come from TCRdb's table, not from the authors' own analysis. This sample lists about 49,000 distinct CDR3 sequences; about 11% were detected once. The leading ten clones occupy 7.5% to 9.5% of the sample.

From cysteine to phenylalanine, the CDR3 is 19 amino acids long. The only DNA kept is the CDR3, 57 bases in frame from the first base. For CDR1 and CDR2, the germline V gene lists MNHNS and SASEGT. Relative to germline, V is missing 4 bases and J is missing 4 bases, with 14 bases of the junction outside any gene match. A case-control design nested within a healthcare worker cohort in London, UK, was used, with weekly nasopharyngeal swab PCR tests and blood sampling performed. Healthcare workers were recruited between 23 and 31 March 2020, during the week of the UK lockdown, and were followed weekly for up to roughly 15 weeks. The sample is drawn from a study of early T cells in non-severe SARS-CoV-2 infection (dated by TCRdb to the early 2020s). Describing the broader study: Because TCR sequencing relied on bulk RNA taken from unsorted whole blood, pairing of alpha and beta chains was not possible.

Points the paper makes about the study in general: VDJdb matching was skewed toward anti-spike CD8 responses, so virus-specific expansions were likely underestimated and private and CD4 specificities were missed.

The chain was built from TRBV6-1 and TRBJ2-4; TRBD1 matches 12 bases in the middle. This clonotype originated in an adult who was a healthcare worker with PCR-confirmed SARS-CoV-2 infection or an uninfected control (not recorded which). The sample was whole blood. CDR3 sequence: CASSGTGTGGLTEKNIQYF. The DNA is TGTGCCAGCAGTGGAACCGGGACAGGGGGCCTAACGGAGAAAAACATTCAGTACTTC.